The 23 T cell receptor beta chains given below trace back to one sample, sequenced in a study of response to subunit inactivated influenza vaccine. One entry per CDR3 protein results from TCRdb running MiXCR on the RT-PCR reads. The sample contains 750,000 to 850,000 distinct CDR3 sequences, around 18% of which appear only once. Material: PBMCs from blood, obtained roughly 5 days after vaccination. These receptors all stem from a man aged 45-60 years who received an inactivated influenza vaccine.

The chain couples TRBV7-3 to TRBJ2-3; 9 nucleotides line up with TRBD1. CDR3 length: 15 residues. The V segment lost 2 bases and the J segment 4 bases; nucleotides outside the gene matches: 4. Germline V lookup: CDR1 SGHTA, CDR2 FQGTGA. The CDR3, as DNA: TGTGCCAGCAGCTTAGGGACAGGGAAAGCAGATACGCAGTATTTT. It encodes CASSLGTGKADTQYF. Using reference TRBV7-3 and TRBJ2-3 for the parts outside the CDR3, the full variable domain is GAGVSQTPSNKVTEKGKYVELRCDPISGHTALYWYRQSLGQGPEFLIYFQGTGAADDSGLPNDRFFAVRPEGSVSTLKIQRTERGDSAVYLCASSLGTGKADTQYFGPGTRLTVL.

This chain uses TRBV9 with TRBJ2-7; D gene unclear. V lost 4 bases to trimming and J lost 4 bases, with 18 bases between them. Per the germline V gene, CDR1 is SGDLS and CDR2 is YYNGEE. The CDR3 loop spans 15 amino acids. The CDR3 bases are TGTGCCAGCAGCCCCCGGCCCGTGGGTCCGTACGAGCAGTACTTC. This gives the protein CASSPRPVGPYEQYF. The full variable domain, with the rest looked up from reference TRBV9 and TRBJ2-7, is DSGVTQTPKHLITATGQRVTLRCSPRSGDLSVYWYQQSLDQGLQFLIQYYNGEERAKGNILERFSAQQFPDLHSELNLSSLELGDSALYFCASSPRPVGPYEQYFGPGTRLTVT.

This clonotype occurred many times. The chain is built from TRBV29-1 and TRBJ2-5; D uncertain. The V gene's germline CDR1 is SQVTM and CDR2 ANQGSEA. This CDR3 has 14 residues. Deletions cut 6 bases from V and 2 bases from J, with 16 bases between. CDR3 protein: CSVTRGGRQETQYF. The DNA of the CDR3 is TGCAGCGTGACCCGCGGTGGACGACAAGAGACCCAGTACTTC.

The sample holds a few counts of this clonotype. CDR3 nucleotide sequence: TGTGCCAGCAGCCCTTACAAGGGACAAGAGACCCAGTACTTC. Its protein product is CASSPYKGQETQYF. The chain recombines TRBV7-2 with TRBJ2-5; D remains unclear. The V and J ends lost 5 bases and 2 bases respectively, with 12 bases between them. Germline CDR1 SGHTA, CDR2 FQGNSA. The CDR3 loop spans 14 amino acids.

V usage is TRBV6-1 and J usage is TRBJ1-3, with 7 bases lining up with TRBD1. The junction had 5 bases not matched to a gene; V was cut back by 3 bases and J by 0 bases. Germline assignment: CDR1 MNHNS and CDR2 SASEGT. The CDR3 consists of 16 residues. This CDR3 reads CASSEGQSFSGNTIYF. DNA for the CDR3: TGTGCCAGCAGTGAGGGACAGTCCTTCTCTGGAAACACCATATATTTT.

This clonotype was seen at least ten times. The chain links TRBV7-9 to TRBJ2-1; D is perhaps TRBD1 (5 bases). There are 15 residues in the CDR3. Germline V CDR1 and CDR2: SEHNR, FQNEAQ (reference sequence). The V end was cut by 6 bases, the J end by 4 bases, with 16 bases between. CDR3 loop: CASSRNTDRYNEQFF. The CDR3 DNA sequence: TGTGCCAGCAGTCGAAACACTGACAGATACAATGAGCAGTTCTTC.

This clonotype was seen more than once but under ten times. The rearrangement joins TRBV5-1 to TRBJ1-1; D is uncertain. Germline V lookup: CDR1 SGHRS, CDR2 YFSETQ. V was trimmed by 4 bases and J by 10 bases, leaving 14 bases between them. The length of the CDR3 is 12 residues. CDR3 loop: CASSPDGVRAFF. For the CDR3, the DNA is TGCGCCAGCAGCCCAGACGGGGTCCGAGCTTTCTTT.

This clonotype was found a few times. The chain links TRBV20-1 to TRBJ2-7; D is uncertain. The CDR3 contains 14 residues. Germline V gives CDR1 DFQATT, CDR2 SNEGSKA (reference sequence). V was trimmed by 1 base and J by 2 bases, leaving 12 bases between them. The CDR3 DNA reads TGCAGTGCTAGAGCCTACTATAATACCTACGAGCAGTACTTC. Encoded protein: CSARAYYNTYEQYF.

This clonotype was observed a handful of times. The chain employs TRBV4-3 and TRBJ2-5, with 8 bases matching TRBD2. The CDR3 loop spans 14 amino acids. V lost 3 bases to trimming and J lost 4 bases; unmatched junction nucleotides: 4. The V gene's germline CDR1 is LGHNA and CDR2 YSLEER. The CDR3 DNA reads as TGCGCCAGCAGCCAGGTAGCGGGAAGAGAGACCCAGTACTTC. The encoded protein is CASSQVAGRETQYF.

In this sample, this clonotype turned up a few times. The V gene is TRBV27, the J gene TRBJ2-1; 8 bases fit TRBD1. CDR1 MNHEY and CDR2 SMNVEV come from the germline V gene (reference sequence). V was pared by 5 bases and J by 8 bases, with 11 bases of the junction left unmatched. The CDR3 is made up of 15 amino acids. In DNA form, the CDR3 reads TGTGCCAGCAGTCTCTCGACAGGGGCATGGGATGAGCAGTTCTTC. It is translated as CASSLSTGAWDEQFF.

V is TRBV5-1 and J is TRBJ2-3, with 11 nucleotides matching TRBD2. This CDR3 is built from 16 residues. The germline V gene has CDR1 SGHRS and CDR2 YFSETQ. V trimming: 1 base; J trimming: 4 bases; junction bases outside the gene matches: 5. CDR3 region: CASSLTSGGAADTQYF. In nucleotides, the CDR3 is TGCGCCAGCAGCTTGACTAGCGGGGGAGCGGCAGATACGCAGTATTTT.

This clonotype was seen a few times. The genes are TRBV4-2 and TRBJ2-1; D gene uncertain. This CDR3 spans 12 amino acids. CDR1 and CDR2 (germline): LGHNA, YNFKEQ. Trimming left V 3 bases short and J 5 bases short, with 5 bases between. The DNA of the CDR3 is TGTGCCAGCAGCCACATGGACAATGAGCAGTTCTTC. Translation gives CASSHMDNEQFF.

In this sample, this clonotype turned up many times. The chain couples TRBV7-9 to TRBJ2-1; TRBD1 matches 7 bases. V was clipped by 5 bases and J by 2 bases; unmatched bases: 6. Germline values: CDR1 SEHNR, CDR2 FQNEAQ (reference sequence). The CDR3 is 15 amino acids. Here the CDR3 reads CASSIRQGTYNEQFF. CDR3 nucleotide sequence: TGTGCCAGCAGCATCAGACAGGGCACCTACAATGAGCAGTTCTTC.

This chain links TRBV4-1 with TRBJ1-1; unclear D gene. The CDR3 consists of 16 residues. The germline V gene encodes CDR1 MGHRA and CDR2 YSYEKL. The V and J ends lost 0 bases and 4 bases respectively, with 15 bases between them. The CDR3 DNA is TGCGCCAGCAGCCAAGATCCGGGGAGGCGAGGCACTGAAGCTTTCTTT. Translated: CASSQDPGRRGTEAFF.

This clonotype was counted only a few times. The chain couples TRBV12-3 or TRBV12-4 to TRBJ1-1; a weak D match, TRBD1 (6 bases). V was pared by 3 bases and J by 1 base, with 12 bases between. There are 15 residues in the CDR3. Written as DNA, the CDR3 is TGTGCCAGCAGTTTGGGCAGGGGAAGGAACACTGAAGCTTTCTTT. This sequence encodes CASSLGRGRNTEAFF.

This clonotype was observed a handful of times. The chain joins TRBV6-2 or TRBV6-3 to TRBJ2-7; TRBD1 might be the D (5 bases). The CDR3 runs to 13 residues. CDR1 and CDR2 (germline): MNHEY, SVGEGT. V gave up 4 bases and J gave up 2 bases, with 9 bases separating them. For the CDR3, the DNA is TGTGCCAGCAGTTCGACAGAGACCTACGAGCAGTACTTC. This encodes CASSSTETYEQYF.

The V call is TRBV4-3, the J call TRBJ2-3, with a possible D match to TRBD2 (6 bases). The CDR3 spans 16 residues. From germline, CDR1 is LGHNA and CDR2 YSLEER. V shed 1 base and J shed 5 bases, with 16 bases lying between them. CDR3 DNA: TGCGCCAGCAGCCAAGGGGGCCCGGGACTCCTAGATACGCAGTATTTT. This encodes CASSQGGPGLLDTQYF.

CDR3: CASSQDRVSAGELFF. CDR3 nucleotides: TGCGCCAGCAGCCAAGATCGGGTGTCTGCCGGGGAGCTGTTTTTT. V and J are TRBV4-3 and TRBJ2-2; D is uncertain. Germline V CDR1 and CDR2: LGHNA, YSLEER. CDR3 length equals 15 residues. V lost 0 bases to trimming and J lost 6 bases, with 11 bases between them.

V gene TRBV7-9 combines with J gene TRBJ1-1; TRBD1 aligns across 7 bases. The ends lost 5 bases at V and 4 bases at J; junction bases unmatched: 10. The CDR3 is 15 amino acids. Germline assignment: CDR1 SEHNR and CDR2 FQNEAQ (reference sequence). DNA of the CDR3: TGTGCCAGCAGCAGCGACAGGGCCCTGGTCACTGAAGCTTTCTTT. Residues: CASSSDRALVTEAFF.

The chain is built from TRBV29-1 and TRBJ2-2; the D is unclear. CDR1 SQVTM and CDR2 ANQGSEA come from the germline V gene. The CDR3 extends over 13 amino acids. Trimming cost V 4 bases and J 4 bases, with 10 bases left between them. The chain's CDR3 is CSVGRDFTGELFF. The DNA for the CDR3 is TGCAGCGTTGGAAGGGATTTCACCGGGGAGCTGTTTTTT.

This clonotype turned up a few times. V usage is TRBV21-1 and J usage is TRBJ2-7. TRBV21-1 is designated a pseudogene. The CDR3 is made up of 13 amino acids. CDR3 amino acids: CASSKALAAEQYF. The CDR3 DNA follows: TGTGCCAGCAGCAAAGCGCTAGCCGCAGAGCAGTACTTC.

This clonotype has only a few counts. Written as DNA, the CDR3 is TGCAGCGTAAAGAGCGGGGGGGCGTCAGAGACCCAGTACTTC. Protein sequence: CSVKSGGASETQYF. The chain couples TRBV29-1 to TRBJ2-5, with 10 bases fitting TRBD2. The V gene end was trimmed by 6 bases and the J gene end by 4 bases; junction bases not matched to a gene: 8. Germline V gene lookup returns CDR1 SQVTM and CDR2 ANQGSEA. The CDR3 runs to 14 residues.

The chain has TRBV5-6 and TRBJ2-3; 9 nucleotides match TRBD1. The V and J ends lost 6 bases and 4 bases, in that order; junction bases with no gene match: 6. Germline CDR1 and CDR2: SGHDT and YYEEEE. The CDR3 consists of 14 residues. The CDR3 protein is CASKADRGPDTQYF. In DNA, the CDR3 is TGTGCCAGCAAGGCGGACAGGGGCCCAGATACGCAGTATTTT.